The T cell receptor (beta chain) described here comes from a study of beta chain features in type 1 diabetes. Study-level results: Among all four CD4+ subsets, Type 1 diabetes patients had TCRB CDR3s that were moderately but significantly shorter.

Germline assignment: CDR1 MDHEN and CDR2 SYDVKM. The CDR3 has 15 residues. Trimming took off 5 bases at V and 6 bases at J, with 20 bases between the two ends. Investigators reverse transcribed all isolated RNA, so they sequenced expressed TCRB transcripts. Sequenced by immunoSEQ multiplex PCR; TCRdb stores in-frame clones only, minus some. The data contain 250,000 to 300,000 clones, around 24% of them singletons. In regard to this clone: What it binds is unknown.

The sample taken for sequencing was naive CD4+ T cells from blood. V is TRBV28 and J is TRBJ2-7, with D unresolved. This TCR derives from a woman aged 25 to 45 with type 1 diabetes. The CDR3 loop reads CASSPPRRLTGEQYF. The CDR3 coding sequence is TGTGCCAGCAGTCCTCCCCGACGGCTAACGGGCGAGCAGTACTTC.